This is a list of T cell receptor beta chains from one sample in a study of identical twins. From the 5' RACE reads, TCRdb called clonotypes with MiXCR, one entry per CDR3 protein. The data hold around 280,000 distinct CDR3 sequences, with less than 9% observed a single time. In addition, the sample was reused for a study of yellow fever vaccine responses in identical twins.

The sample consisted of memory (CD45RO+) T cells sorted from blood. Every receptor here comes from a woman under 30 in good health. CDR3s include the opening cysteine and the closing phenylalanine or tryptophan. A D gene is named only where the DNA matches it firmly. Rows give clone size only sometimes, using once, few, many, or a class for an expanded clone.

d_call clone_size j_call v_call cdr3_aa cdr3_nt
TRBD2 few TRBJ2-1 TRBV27 CASKSGRTYNEQFF TGTGCCAGCAAGAGCGGGAGAACCTACAATGAGCAGTTCTTC
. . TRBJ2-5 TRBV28 CASTTGRALETQYF TGTGCCAGCACAACGGGAAGAGCACTAGAGACCCAGTACTTC
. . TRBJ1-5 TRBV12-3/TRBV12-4 CASSLGGGDEHF TGTGCCAGCAGTTTAGGGGGAGGAGATGAGCATTTT
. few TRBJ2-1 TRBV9 CASSVGGGNGKDNEQFF TGTGCCAGCAGCGTAGGGGGCGGGAACGGCAAAGACAATGAGCAGTTCTTC
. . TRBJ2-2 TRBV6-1 CASRRGNTGELFF TGTGCCAGCAGGAGGGGGAACACCGGGGAGCTGTTTTTT
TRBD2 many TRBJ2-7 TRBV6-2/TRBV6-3 CASSQLAGVGEQYF TGTGCCAGCAGCCAACTAGCGGGAGTGGGCGAGCAGTACTTC
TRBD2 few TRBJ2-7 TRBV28 CASSPSEPLRSGRPSYEQYF TGTGCCAGCAGTCCCTCCGAACCCCTCCGGAGCGGGAGGCCCTCCTACGAGCAGTACTTC
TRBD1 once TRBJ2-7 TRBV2 CASSDTGVGGEQYF TGTGCCAGCAGCGACACAGGGGTTGGTGGCGAGCAGTACTTC
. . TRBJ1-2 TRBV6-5 CASSYSQTARYGYTF TGTGCCAGCAGTTACTCCCAGACAGCCCGCTATGGCTACACCTTC
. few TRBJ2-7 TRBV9 CASSASSNEQYF TGTGCCAGCAGCGCCTCTAGCAACGAGCAGTACTTC
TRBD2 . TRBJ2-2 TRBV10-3 CAINGGGGELFF TGTGCCATCAACGGCGGGGGTGGGGAGCTGTTTTTT
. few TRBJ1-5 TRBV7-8 CASSRGQGSDQPQHF TGTGCCAGCAGCCGCGGGCAGGGGTCGGATCAGCCCCAGCATTTT
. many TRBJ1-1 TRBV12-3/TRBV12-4 CASSFRVFGAEAFF TGTGCCAGCAGTTTTCGTGTTTTCGGCGCTGAAGCTTTCTTT
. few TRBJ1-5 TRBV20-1 CSARERGGLGGNQPQHF TGCAGTGCTAGAGAAAGGGGAGGGCTTGGGGGCAATCAGCCCCAGCATTTT
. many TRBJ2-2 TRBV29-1 CSVQVVRSGELFF TGCAGCGTTCAAGTCGTCCGGTCCGGGGAGCTGTTTTTT
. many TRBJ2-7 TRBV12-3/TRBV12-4 CASSKLVSYEQYF TGTGCCAGCAGTAAACTAGTTTCTTACGAGCAGTACTTC
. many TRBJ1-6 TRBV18 CASSPVPPPNNSPLHF TGTGCCAGCTCACCGGTTCCCCCCCCTAATAATTCACCCCTCCACTTT
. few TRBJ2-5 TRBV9 CASSLGDWQETQYF TGTGCCAGCAGCCTTGGGGACTGGCAAGAGACCCAGTACTTC
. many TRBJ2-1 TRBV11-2 CASGKSYNEQFF TGTGCCAGCGGCAAGTCCTACAATGAGCAGTTCTTC
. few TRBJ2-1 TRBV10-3 CATQTGVANEQFF TGTGCCACCCAGACAGGCGTCGCCAATGAGCAGTTCTTC
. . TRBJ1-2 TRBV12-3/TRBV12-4 CASSLVDGYGYTF TGTGCCAGCAGTTTAGTTGACGGCTATGGCTACACCTTC
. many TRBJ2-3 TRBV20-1 CSARGSTDTQYF TGCAGTGCTAGAGGGTCCACAGATACGCAGTATTTT
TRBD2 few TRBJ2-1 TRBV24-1 CATSDFGTSYNEQFF TGTGCCACCAGTGATTTTGGGACTAGCTATAATGAGCAGTTCTTC
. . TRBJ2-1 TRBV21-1 CATFDPAFPYNEQFF TGTGCCACCTTCGACCCGGCGTTCCCCTACAATGAGCAGTTCTTC
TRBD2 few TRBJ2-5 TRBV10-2 CASSDDSGRETQYF TGCGCCAGCAGTGACGATAGCGGGAGGGAGACCCAGTACTTC
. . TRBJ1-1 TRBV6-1 CASNTVGTEAFF TGTGCCAGCAATACAGTAGGCACTGAAGCTTTCTTT
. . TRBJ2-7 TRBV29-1 CSVEPVVGSSEQYF TGCAGCGTTGAACCGGTTGTAGGGTCGTCTGAGCAGTACTTC
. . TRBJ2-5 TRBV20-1 CSASLLVSEETQYF TGCAGTGCTTCACTACTAGTATCCGAGGAGACCCAGTACTTC
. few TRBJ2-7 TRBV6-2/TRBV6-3 CASRGTYYEQYF TGTGCCAGCAGGGGGACGTACTACGAGCAGTACTTC
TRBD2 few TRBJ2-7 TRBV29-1 CSASGTSGYEQYF TGCAGCGCTTCCGGGACTAGCGGCTACGAGCAGTACTTC